The clone carrying this TCR beta chain has just a few counts. This sample was taken from a study of blood T cell repertoires in COVID-19. About the research overall: Whether acute or convalescent, the COVID-19 samples came from the United States, Italy and Spain.

V was pared by 8 bases and J by 5 bases, with 5 bases of the junction left unmatched. In germline, CDR1 is MNHEY, CDR2 SVGAGI. The CDR3 spans 12 residues. The method was immunoSEQ multiplex PCR; TCRdb's version includes in-frame clones alone and lacks a portion of them. The sample records some 180,000 clones, around 85% being singletons. The gene calls are TRBV6-5 and TRBJ2-7; TRBD1 agrees at 8 bases. This receptor was obtained from a woman aged 55 to 70 with acute or convalescent COVID-19. The sequenced material came from peripheral blood. In nucleotides, the CDR3 is TGTGCCAGCTCCAGGGGGCGCAACGAGCAGTACTTC. This codes for CASSRGRNEQYF.